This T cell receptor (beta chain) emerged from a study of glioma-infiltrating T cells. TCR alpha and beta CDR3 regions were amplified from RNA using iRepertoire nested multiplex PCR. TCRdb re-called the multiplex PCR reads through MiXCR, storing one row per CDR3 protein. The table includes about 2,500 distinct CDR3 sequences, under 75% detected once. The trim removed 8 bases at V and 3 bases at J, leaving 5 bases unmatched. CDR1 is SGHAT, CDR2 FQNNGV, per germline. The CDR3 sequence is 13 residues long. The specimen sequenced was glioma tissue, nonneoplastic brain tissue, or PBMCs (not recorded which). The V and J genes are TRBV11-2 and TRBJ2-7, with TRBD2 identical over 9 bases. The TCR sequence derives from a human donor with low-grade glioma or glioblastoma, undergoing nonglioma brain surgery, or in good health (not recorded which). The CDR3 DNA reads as TGTGCCAGCCCGGGACTAGCCCTCTACGAGCAGTACTTC. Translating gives CASPGLALYEQYF.